A single sample gave rise to the 15 T cell receptor beta chains below, sequenced in a study of blood T cells in healthy people across ages. Next came a second PCR, run for about 7 to 12 cycles, which used a sample-barcoded 5' primer along with a J-beta primer mix. TCRdb fed the 5' RACE reads into MiXCR, producing one record per CDR3 protein. The table shows about 730,000 distinct CDR3 sequences, with about 40% occurring only once. Sequencing was carried out using blood. The source is a woman aged 60-70 years in good health.

The chain combines TRBV6-2 or TRBV6-3 with TRBJ2-3, with 10 nucleotides matching TRBD2. The V gene's germline CDR1 is MNHEY and CDR2 SVGEGT. Trimming removed 4 bases from V and 3 bases from J; junction bases left unmatched: 10. CDR3 length: 17 amino acids. Here the CDR3 reads CASSSPTLSGGTDTQYF. CDR3 bases: TGTGCCAGCAGTTCACCAACCCTTAGCGGGGGGACAGATACGCAGTATTTT.

V usage is TRBV4-1 and J usage is TRBJ2-3; 8 bases fit TRBD2. Germline values: CDR1 MGHRA, CDR2 YSYEKL. The V gene end was trimmed by 1 base and the J gene end by 2 bases; junction bases not matched to a gene: 11. The CDR3 totals 18 residues. CDR3 loop: CASSQGATGTRLTDTQYF. The CDR3 coding sequence is TGCGCCAGCAGCCAAGGTGCAACCGGGACTAGACTCACAGATACGCAGTATTTT.

This clonotype showed up many times. This sequence joins TRBV7-9 and TRBJ1-2; TRBD1 matches 7 bases. The length of the CDR3 is 14 residues. V was pared by 5 bases and J by 5 bases, with 8 bases of the junction left unmatched. Germline V gives CDR1 SEHNR, CDR2 FQNEAQ (reference sequence). CDR3 protein: CASSPYQGGYGYTF. The CDR3 DNA sequence: TGTGCCAGCAGCCCCTATCAGGGGGGATATGGCTACACCTTC.

This clonotype came up a few times. The V and J genes are TRBV20-1 and TRBJ1-2; TRBD1 might be the D (5 bases). CDR1 and CDR2 from the germline V gene are DFQATT and SNEGSKA (reference sequence). This CDR3 has 14 residues. Trimming stripped 1 base from V and 0 bases from J, with 9 bases between. The CDR3 loop reads CSARGRGSNYGYTF. The CDR3, as DNA: TGCAGTGCTAGAGGTCGGGGGTCTAACTATGGCTACACCTTC.

This clonotype was seen ten or more times. Its ends do not fully match the called genes, so a read error is possible. The rearrangement joins TRBV7-2 to TRBJ2-4; a possible D gene is TRBD2 (7 bases). The length of the CDR3 is 15 residues. From germline, CDR1 is SGHTA and CDR2 FQGNSA. The DNA of the CDR3 is TGTGCCAGCAGTTTAGGGGGGGGAGACAAAAACATTCAGTACTTC. This encodes CASSLGGGDKNIQYF.

The sample holds a few counts of this clonotype. J is TRBJ1-6 and V is TRBV6-5; D uncertain. V was trimmed by 2 bases and J by 8 bases, leaving 16 bases between them. Germline values: CDR1 MNHEY, CDR2 SVGAGI. The CDR3 is 16 amino acids. CDR3 coding DNA: TGTGCCAGCAGTTACCGGGTTCTTGGCGGGGATTCACCCCTCCACTTT. Its protein product is CASSYRVLGGDSPLHF.

The rearrangement joins TRBV13 to TRBJ2-3; maybe TRBD2 (6 bases). With 8 bases removed from V and 2 bases from J, the gap between germline ends came to 17 bases. This CDR3 is 15 amino acids long. Germline CDR1 PRHDT, CDR2 FYEKMQ (reference sequence). CDR3 residues: CASGPVLANTDTQYF. CDR3 nucleotide sequence: TGTGCCAGCGGGCCGGTACTAGCCAACACAGATACGCAGTATTTT.

The rearrangement links TRBV5-1 to TRBJ2-2; 7 bases agree with TRBD1. The CDR3 consists of 16 residues. With V trimmed by 1 base and J by 2 bases, 5 bases remained unmatched. The germline gives CDR1 SGHRS, CDR2 YFSETQ. The CDR3 coding sequence is TGCGCCAGCAGCTTGAGGACAGGCGTTAACACCGGGGAGCTGTTTTTT. Residues: CASSLRTGVNTGELFF.

This clonotype was seen repeatedly, ten times or more. V and J are TRBV7-9 and TRBJ2-5; D may be TRBD1 (6 bases). Germline loops: CDR1 SEHNR, CDR2 FQNEAQ (reference sequence). Trimming removed 6 bases from V and 2 bases from J, with 10 bases in between. The CDR3 is made up of 13 amino acids. This chain's CDR3 is CASSPTGQETQYF. Here the CDR3 DNA reads TGTGCCAGCAGTCCGACAGGTCAAGAGACCCAGTACTTC.

This clonotype showed up just a few times. J is TRBJ2-1 and V is TRBV6-2 or TRBV6-3; 11 bases fit TRBD2. The germline gives CDR1 MNHEY, CDR2 SVGEGT. V lost 6 bases and J lost 2; bases outside the gene matches: 15. CDR3 length: 19 residues. CDR3 residues: CASRPSTSGNLGPYNEQFF. CDR3 DNA sequence: TGTGCCAGCAGACCGTCGACTAGCGGGAATCTCGGGCCCTACAATGAGCAGTTCTTC.

The chain combines TRBV5-5 with TRBJ2-7; D tentatively fits TRBD1 or TRBD2 (5 bases each). From germline, CDR1 is SGHKS and CDR2 YYEKEE (reference sequence). The CDR3 is 15 residues long. V lost 6 bases, J lost 4 bases, and 20 bases lay in between. CDR3 sequence: CASNPDGGPLYEQYF. The CDR3 DNA follows: TGTGCCAGCAACCCCGATGGGGGTCCCTTATACGAGCAGTACTTC.

A few counts support this clonotype. The chain recombines TRBV7-2 with TRBJ1-5; D gene unclear. Looked up from germline, CDR1 is SGHTA and CDR2 is FQGNSA. With 4 bases removed from V and 5 bases from J, the gap between germline ends came to 9 bases. The CDR3 consists of 13 residues. In nucleotides, the CDR3 is TGTGCCAGCAGCTCCCGTGGGGATCAGCCCCAGCATTTT. Residues: CASSSRGDQPQHF.

This clonotype appeared a single time. Since a much larger clone is just one base distant, this may be a read error. This chain uses TRBV6-4 with TRBJ2-5; TRBD1 aligns across 10 bases. Per germline, CDR1 MRHNA and CDR2 SNTAGT. This CDR3 has 15 residues. CDR3 bases: TGTGTCAGCAGTCGGGACAGGGGTCCTCAAGAGACCCAGTACTTC. Translation: CVSSRDRGPQETQYF.

A note on this clonotype: This could be a read error, since a much larger clone is one nucleotide away. The rearrangement joins TRBV11-2 to TRBJ2-1, with D unclear. Germline CDR1 SGHAT, CDR2 FQNNGV. Between the trimmed V and J ends, which lost 7 bases and 6 bases, there was a span of 10 bases. The CDR3 is 12 residues long. The DNA for the CDR3 is TGTGCCAGCACCGAATCACGCAATGAGCAGTTCTTC. It encodes CASTESRNEQFF.

This clonotype came up once. The chain is built from TRBV6-1 and TRBJ2-1; 8 nucleotides align to TRBD1. The germline V gene has CDR1 MNHNS and CDR2 SASEGT. The length of the CDR3 is 15 residues. V was pared by 7 bases and J by 5 bases, with 10 bases of the junction left unmatched. CDR3 nucleotides: TGTGCCAGCACTCCTGACAGGGGTGTAAACAATGAGCAGTTCTTC. Protein product: CASTPDRGVNNEQFF.